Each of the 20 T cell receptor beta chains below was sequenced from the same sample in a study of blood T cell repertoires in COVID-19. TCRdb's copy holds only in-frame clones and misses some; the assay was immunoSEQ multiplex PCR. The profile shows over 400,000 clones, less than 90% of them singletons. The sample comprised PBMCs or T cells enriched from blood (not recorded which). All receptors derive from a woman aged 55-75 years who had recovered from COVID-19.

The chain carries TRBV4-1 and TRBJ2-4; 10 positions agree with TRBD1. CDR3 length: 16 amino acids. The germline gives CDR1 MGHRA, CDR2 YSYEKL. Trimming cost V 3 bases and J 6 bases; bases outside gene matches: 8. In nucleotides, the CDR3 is TGCGCCAGCAGCCATCGGGACAGGGGAAGAGGAAACATTCAGTACTTC. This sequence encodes CASSHRDRGRGNIQYF.

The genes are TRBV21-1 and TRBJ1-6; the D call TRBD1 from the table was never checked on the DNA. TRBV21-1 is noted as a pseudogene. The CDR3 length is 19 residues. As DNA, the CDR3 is TGTGCCAGCAGCACCCCCTGTGAAAAAGGGGTCCCCTATAATTCACCCCTCCACTTT. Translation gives CASSTPCEKGVPYNSPLHF.

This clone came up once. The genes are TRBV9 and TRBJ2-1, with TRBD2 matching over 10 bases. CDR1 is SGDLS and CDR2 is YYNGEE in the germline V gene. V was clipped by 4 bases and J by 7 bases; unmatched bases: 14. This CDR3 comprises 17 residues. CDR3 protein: CASSPGGSGGAGNEQFF. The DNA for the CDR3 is TGTGCCAGCAGCCCCGGGGGAAGCGGGGGGGCCGGGAATGAGCAGTTCTTC. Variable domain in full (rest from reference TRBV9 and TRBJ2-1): DSGVTQTPKHLITATGQRVTLRCSPRSGDLSVYWYQQSLDQGLQFLIQYYNGEERAKGNILERFSAQQFPDLHSELNLSSLELGDSALYFCASSPGGSGGAGNEQFFGPGTRLTVL.

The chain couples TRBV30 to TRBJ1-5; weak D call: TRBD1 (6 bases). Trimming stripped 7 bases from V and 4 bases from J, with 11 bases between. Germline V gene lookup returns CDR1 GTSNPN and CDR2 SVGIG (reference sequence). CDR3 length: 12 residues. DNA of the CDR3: TGTGCCTTCCGACAGGATAATCAGCCCCAGCATTTT. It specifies CAFRQDNQPQHF.

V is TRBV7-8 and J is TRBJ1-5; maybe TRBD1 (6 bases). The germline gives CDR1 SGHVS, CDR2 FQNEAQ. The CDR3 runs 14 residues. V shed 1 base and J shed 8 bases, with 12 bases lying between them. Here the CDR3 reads CASSLGAGDKPQHF. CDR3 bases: TGTGCCAGCAGCTTAGGGGCAGGGGATAAGCCCCAGCATTTT. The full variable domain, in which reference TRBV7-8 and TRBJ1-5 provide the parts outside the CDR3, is GAGVSQSPRYKVAKRGQDVALRCDPISGHVSLFWYQQALGQGPEFLTYFQNEAQLDKSGLPSDRFFAERPEGSVSTLKIQRTQQEDSAVYLCASSLGAGDKPQHFGDGTRLSIL.

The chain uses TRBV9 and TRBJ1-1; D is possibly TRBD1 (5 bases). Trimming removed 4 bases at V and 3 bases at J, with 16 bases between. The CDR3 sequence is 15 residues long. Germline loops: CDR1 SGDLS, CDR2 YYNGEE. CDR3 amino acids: CASSPQEGRHTEAFF. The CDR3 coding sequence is TGTGCCAGCAGCCCTCAGGAGGGGAGGCACACTGAAGCTTTCTTT.

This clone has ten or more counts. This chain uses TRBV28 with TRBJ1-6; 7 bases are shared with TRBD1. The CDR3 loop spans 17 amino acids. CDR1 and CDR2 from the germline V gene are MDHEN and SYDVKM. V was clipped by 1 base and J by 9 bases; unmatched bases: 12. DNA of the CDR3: TGTGCCAGCAGTTTATACGGGGTAGGGGGCGCGGGTTCACCCCTCCACTTT. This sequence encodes CASSLYGVGGAGSPLHF.

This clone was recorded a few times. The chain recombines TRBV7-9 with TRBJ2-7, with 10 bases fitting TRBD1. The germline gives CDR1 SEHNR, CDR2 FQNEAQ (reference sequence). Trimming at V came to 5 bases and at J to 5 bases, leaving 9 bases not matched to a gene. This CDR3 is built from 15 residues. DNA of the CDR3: TGTGCCAGCAGCCGGGACAGGGGAATATCTCACGAGCAGTACTTC. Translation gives CASSRDRGISHEQYF.

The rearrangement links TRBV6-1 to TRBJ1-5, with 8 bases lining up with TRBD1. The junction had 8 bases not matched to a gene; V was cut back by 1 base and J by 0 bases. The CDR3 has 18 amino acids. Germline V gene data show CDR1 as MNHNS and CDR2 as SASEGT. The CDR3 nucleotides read TGTGCCAGCAGTGAAGAAGTGACAGGGGTATATAGCAATCAGCCCCAGCATTTT. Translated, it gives CASSEEVTGVYSNQPQHF.

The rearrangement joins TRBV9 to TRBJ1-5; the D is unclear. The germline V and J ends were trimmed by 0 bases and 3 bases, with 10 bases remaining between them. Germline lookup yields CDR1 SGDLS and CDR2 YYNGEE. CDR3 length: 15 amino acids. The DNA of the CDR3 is TGTGCCAGCAGCGTAGACCCGGGATACAATCAGCCCCAGCATTTT. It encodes CASSVDPGYNQPQHF.

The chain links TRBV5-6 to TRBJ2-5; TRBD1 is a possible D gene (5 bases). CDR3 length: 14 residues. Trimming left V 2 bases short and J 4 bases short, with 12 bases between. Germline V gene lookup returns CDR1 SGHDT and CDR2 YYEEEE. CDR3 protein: CASSFQQGIETQYF. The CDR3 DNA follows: TGTGCCAGCAGCTTTCAGCAGGGTATAGAGACCCAGTACTTC.

The CDR3 DNA sequence: TGTGCCATCAGTGACCCCGGACAGGATCCTAACTATGGCTACACCTTC. Translating gives CAISDPGQDPNYGYTF. This rearrangement joins TRBV10-3 to TRBJ1-2, with TRBD1 matching 7 bases. Losses at the gene ends were 3 bases for V and 0 bases for J; bases not matched to a gene: 7. This CDR3 has 16 residues. In germline, CDR1 is ENHRY, CDR2 SYGVKD.

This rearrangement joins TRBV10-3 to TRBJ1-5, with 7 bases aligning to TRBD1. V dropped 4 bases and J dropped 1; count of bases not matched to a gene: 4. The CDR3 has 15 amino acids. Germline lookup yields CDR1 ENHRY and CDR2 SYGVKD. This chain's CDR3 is CAISGPGQSNQPQHF. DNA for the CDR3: TGTGCCATCAGTGGACCGGGACAGAGCAATCAGCCCCAGCATTTT.

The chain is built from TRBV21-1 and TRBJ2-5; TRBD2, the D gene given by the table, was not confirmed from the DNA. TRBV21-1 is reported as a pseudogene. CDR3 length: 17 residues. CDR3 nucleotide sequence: TGTGCCAGCAGCAAGAATCCGGGACTAGGAAACCAAGAGACCCAGTACTTC. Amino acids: CASSKNPGLGNQETQYF.

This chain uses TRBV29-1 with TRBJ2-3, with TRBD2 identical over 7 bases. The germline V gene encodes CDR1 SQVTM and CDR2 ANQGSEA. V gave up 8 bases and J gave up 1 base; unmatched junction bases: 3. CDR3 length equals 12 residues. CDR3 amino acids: CSTSEGTDTQYF. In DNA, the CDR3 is TGCAGCACTAGCGAGGGCACAGATACGCAGTATTTT.

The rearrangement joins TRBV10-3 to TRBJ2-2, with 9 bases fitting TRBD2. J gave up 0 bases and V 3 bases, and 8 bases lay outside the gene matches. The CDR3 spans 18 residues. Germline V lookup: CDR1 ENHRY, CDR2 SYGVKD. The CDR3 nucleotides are TGTGCCATCAGTGACCTAGCGGGGTTAAACGCGAACACCGGGGAGCTGTTTTTT. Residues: CAISDLAGLNANTGELFF.

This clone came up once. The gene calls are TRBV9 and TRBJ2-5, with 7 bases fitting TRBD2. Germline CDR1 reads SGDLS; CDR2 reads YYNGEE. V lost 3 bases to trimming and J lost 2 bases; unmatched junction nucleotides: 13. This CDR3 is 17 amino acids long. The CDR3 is CASSGPPLGGNQETQYF. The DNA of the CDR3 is TGTGCCAGCAGCGGGCCTCCGTTGGGGGGGAATCAAGAGACCCAGTACTTC.

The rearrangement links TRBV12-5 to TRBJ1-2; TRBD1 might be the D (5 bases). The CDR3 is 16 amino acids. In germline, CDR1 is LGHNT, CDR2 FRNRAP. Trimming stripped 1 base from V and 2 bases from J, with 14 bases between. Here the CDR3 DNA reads TGTGCTAGTGGTTTGGGCTCAGGGAAGGGGAACTATGGCTACACCTTC. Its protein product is CASGLGSGKGNYGYTF.

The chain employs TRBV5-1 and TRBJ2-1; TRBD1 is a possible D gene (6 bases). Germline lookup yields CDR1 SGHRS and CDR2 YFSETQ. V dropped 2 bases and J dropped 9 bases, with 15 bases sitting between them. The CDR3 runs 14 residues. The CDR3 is CASSFQAEGGEQFF. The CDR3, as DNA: TGCGCCAGCAGCTTCCAGGCCGAAGGGGGTGAGCAGTTCTTC.

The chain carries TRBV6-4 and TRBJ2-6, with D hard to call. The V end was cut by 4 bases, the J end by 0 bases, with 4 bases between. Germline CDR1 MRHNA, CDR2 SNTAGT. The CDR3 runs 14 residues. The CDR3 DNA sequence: TGTGCCAGCAGTGCAGGCTCTGGGGCCAACGTCCTGACTTTC. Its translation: CASSAGSGANVLTF.